What follows describes a single T cell receptor beta chain. This clonotype was detected many times. Its antigen has not been determined. The junction differs from germline at one of its ends, possibly a read error. From the germline V gene, CDR1 is SQVTM and CDR2 is ANQGSEA. There are 11 amino acids in the CDR3, from cysteine to phenylalanine inclusive. Solely the CDR3 DNA is kept, with 33 bases framed from the first base. The data are from a study of molecular identifiers for immune sequencing clone quantification (dated by TCRdb to 2017 to 2018). For context, the study as a whole: For a replicate experiment, RNA from roughly 18,000 or 92,000 naive CD8 T cells was divided into five aliquots, and four of the five aliquots were sequenced. CD8 T cells were used in a methods study to benchmark molecular-identifier clustering-based TCR repertoire sequencing (MIDCIRS) and TCR RNA copy counting. On the study overall, not on this receptor specifically: When barcode sub-clustering was left out, chimeric consensus sequences inflated TCR diversity, with chimeras reaching as high as 47%. Even against a background of about a million naive CD8 T cells, spiked-in Jurkat TCR RNA amounting to a single cell's worth was reported to be detectable. Clones above 20 RNA copies held over 97% of molecules in CMV-specific effector cells but under 1% in naive cells. Spiked-in Jurkat TCR RNA (around 9 copies' worth), which is not part of the donor repertoire, was contained in the naive libraries. The sizes of highly expanded clones could end up underestimated when identical TCR molecules share a barcode. Modeling gave about 3 recovered TCR RNA copies per cell versus 8 to 10 by digital PCR, implying approximately 30% capture efficiency.

To prepare the library, PCR was applied. Sequencing instrument: Illumina HiSeq 4000. Bulk TCR libraries were prepared as previously described, using TCR primers listed in Table S5. Total RNA was purified with the Qiagen AllPrep DNA/RNA kit. Before any analysis, reads coming from multiple sequencing runs of the same library were combined into one pool. In the source study's methods: Reads were retained only if an exact TCR constant sequence was present, and the retained reads were trimmed to 150 nt and grouped according to their 12-nt molecular barcodes. Reads inside each barcode group were sub-clustered using a 15% Levenshtein threshold, and a quality-weighted consensus sequence was constructed for each RNA molecule. Non-functional sequences were excluded, and lower-count sequences lying one edit away from another sequence were also excluded. On the basis of fitting two negative binomial distributions, barcode sub-clusters with fewer than 20% of the maximum read count were discarded. Through fastp at Q25 and MiXCR, TCRdb rebuilt clones from the public reads, retaining in-frame beta chains. Duplicate CDR3 protein sequences are folded into a single record with the most common DNA and genes. The authors' filters were not applied to this entry. In all, the sample holds some 650,000 distinct CDR3 sequences, and 20% of those were seen once. Of the sample, roughly 0.83% is held by the ten largest clones.

Naive CD8 T cell libraries were made from roughly 20,000 to 1,000,000 sorted cells using 10%, 30% or 50% of purified RNA. Naive CD8 T cells were FACS-sorted as CD8+CD4-CCR7+CD45RA+ on a BD FACSAria II into RLT Plus buffer. Detection sensitivity was tested by spiking Jurkat RNA equal to ten TCR copies' worth into samples containing about 19,000-1,000,000 naive CD8 T cells. Enrichment of CD8 T cells was performed with RosetteSep CD8+ T Cell Enrichment Cocktail and Ficoll-Paque, after which ACK red cell lysis was carried out. The rearrangement joined TRBV29-1 to TRBJ2-3; no D segment can be confidently identified. The receptor's source is a human donor in good health. Some libraries in this study had Jurkat cell RNA spiked in. The sequenced sample was naive CD8+ T cells from blood, with Jurkat cell RNA spiked in. The sample's cell subset or site label is to be understood as: FACS-sorted CD8+CD4-CCR7+CD45RA+ naive T cells. The bases read TGCAGCGTAGGACCAACAGATGCGCAGTATTTT. The encoded protein is CSVGPTDAQYF.